The clone carrying this TCR beta chain occurred a few times. Its antigen remains unidentified. These data belong to a study of OX40 agonist ivuxolimab in advanced cancers. This CDR3 has 17 residues. V dropped 1 base and J dropped 3 bases, with 16 bases sitting between them. Per germline, CDR1 SGHRS and CDR2 YFSETQ. Profiled with immunoSEQ multiplex PCR; TCRdb holds only in-frame clones, not every one. The sample holds 60,000 to 80,000 clones, 84% seen once. Overall study findings and caveats: CD8+ T cells (on average) carried more expanded clones than CD4+ T cells.

This specimen was CD4+ or CD8+ T cells sorted from blood, taken in a trial of the OX40 agonist ivuxolimab. The rearrangement links TRBV5-1 to TRBJ1-4, with a tentative D call TRBD1 (6 bases). The origin of this receptor is an adult with an advanced solid tumor such as melanoma, head and neck, liver or kidney cancer. Here the CDR3 DNA reads TGCGCCAGCAGCTTGTCGGGGGCCGGAACGGCTAATGAAAAACTGTTTTTT. Translated: CASSLSGAGTANEKLFF.